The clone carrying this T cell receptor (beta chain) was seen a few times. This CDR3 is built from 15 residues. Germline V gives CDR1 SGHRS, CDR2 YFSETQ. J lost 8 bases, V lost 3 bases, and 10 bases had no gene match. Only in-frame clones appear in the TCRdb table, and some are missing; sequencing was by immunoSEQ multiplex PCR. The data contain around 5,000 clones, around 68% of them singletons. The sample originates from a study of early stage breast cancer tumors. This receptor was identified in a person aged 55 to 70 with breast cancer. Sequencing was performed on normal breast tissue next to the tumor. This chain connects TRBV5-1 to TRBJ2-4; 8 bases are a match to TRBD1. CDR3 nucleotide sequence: TGCGCCAGCAGCTCACACGGGACAGGATCCGACATTCAGTACTTC. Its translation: CASSSHGTGSDIQYF.